This entry concerns a single T cell receptor (beta chain). Authors' data handling: Amplified reference gene primers provided the basis for estimating nucleated cell counts. Using immunoSEQ multiplex PCR, the repertoire was profiled, and TCRdb retains in-frame clones only, with some absent. The DNA gave D and trimming, while V, J and clone size come from that table. Seen here are about 120,000 clones, about nine tenths observed once, and the top ten hold roughly 4.5%. The data were obtained in a study of blood T cell repertoires in COVID-19. At the level of the study: Both acute and convalescent COVID-19 samples were obtained from the United States, Italy and Spain. PBMCs, B-cell-depleted T cells, or T cells provided the cDNA or gDNA that made up the material.

The CDR3 length is 15 residues. V lost 7 bases, J lost 0 bases, and 13 bases lay in between. From germline, CDR1 is SNHLY and CDR2 FYNNEI. The rearrangement uses TRBV2 and TRBJ2-1; TRBD1 is a possible D gene (6 bases). The clonotype comes from a man aged 40-49 years with acute or convalescent COVID-19. The sequenced material came from peripheral blood. The CDR3 here is CASMDSRSSYNEQFF. CDR3 coding DNA: TGTGCCAGCATGGACAGCCGAAGCTCCTACAATGAGCAGTTCTTC.